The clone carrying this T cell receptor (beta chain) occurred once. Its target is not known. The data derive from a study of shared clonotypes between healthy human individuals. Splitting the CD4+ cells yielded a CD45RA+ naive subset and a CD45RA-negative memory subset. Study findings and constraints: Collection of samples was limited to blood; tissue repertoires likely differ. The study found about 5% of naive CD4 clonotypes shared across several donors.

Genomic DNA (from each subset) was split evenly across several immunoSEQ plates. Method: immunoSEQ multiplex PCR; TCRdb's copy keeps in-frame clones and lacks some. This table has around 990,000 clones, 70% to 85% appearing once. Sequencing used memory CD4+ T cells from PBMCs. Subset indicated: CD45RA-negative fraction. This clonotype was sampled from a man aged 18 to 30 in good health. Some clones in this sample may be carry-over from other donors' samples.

The CDR3 protein is CASSLGDGTPTEAFF. The CDR3 coding sequence is TGTGCCAGCAGTTTGGGAGACGGAACTCCCACTGAAGCTTTCTTT. The gene calls are TRBV28 and TRBJ1-1; D call uncertain. Germline V gene data show CDR1 as MDHEN and CDR2 as SYDVKM. The CDR3 runs to 15 residues. V shed 3 bases and J shed 4 bases, with 15 bases lying between them. The full variable domain, with the rest looked up from reference TRBV28 and TRBJ1-1, is DVKVTQSSRYLVKRTGEKVFLECVQDMDHENMFWYRQDPGLGLRLIYFSYDVKMKEKGDIPEGYSVSREKKERFSLILESASTNQTSMYLCASSLGDGTPTEAFFGQGTRLTVV.